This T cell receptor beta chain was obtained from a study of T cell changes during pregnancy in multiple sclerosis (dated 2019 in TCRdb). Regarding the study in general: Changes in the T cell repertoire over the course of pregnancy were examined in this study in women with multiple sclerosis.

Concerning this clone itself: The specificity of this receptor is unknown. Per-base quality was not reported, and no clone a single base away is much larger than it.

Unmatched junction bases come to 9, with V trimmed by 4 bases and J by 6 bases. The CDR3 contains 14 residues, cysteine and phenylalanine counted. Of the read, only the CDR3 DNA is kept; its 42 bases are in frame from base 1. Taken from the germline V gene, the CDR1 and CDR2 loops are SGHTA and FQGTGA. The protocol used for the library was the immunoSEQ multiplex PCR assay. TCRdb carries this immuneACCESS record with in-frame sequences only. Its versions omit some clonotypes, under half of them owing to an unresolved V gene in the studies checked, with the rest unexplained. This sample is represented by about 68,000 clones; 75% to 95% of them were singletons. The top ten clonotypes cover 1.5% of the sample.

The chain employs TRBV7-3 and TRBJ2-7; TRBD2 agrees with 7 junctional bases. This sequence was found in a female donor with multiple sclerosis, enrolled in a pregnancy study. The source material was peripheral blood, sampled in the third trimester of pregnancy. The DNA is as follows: TGTGCCAGCAGCTCCGGACTAGACGGGGGCGAGCAGTACTTC. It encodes CASSSGLDGGEQYF.